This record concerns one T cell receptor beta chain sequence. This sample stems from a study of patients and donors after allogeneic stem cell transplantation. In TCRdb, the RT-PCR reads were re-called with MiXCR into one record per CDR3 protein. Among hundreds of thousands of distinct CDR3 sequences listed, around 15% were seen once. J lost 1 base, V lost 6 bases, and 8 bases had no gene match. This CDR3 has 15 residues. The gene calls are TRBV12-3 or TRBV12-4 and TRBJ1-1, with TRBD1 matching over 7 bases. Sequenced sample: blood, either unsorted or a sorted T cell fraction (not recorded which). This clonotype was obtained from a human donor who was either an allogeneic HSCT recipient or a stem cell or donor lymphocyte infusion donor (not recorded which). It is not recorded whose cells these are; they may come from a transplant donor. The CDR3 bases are TGTGCCAGCAGGGGCCGGACAGGTGGGAACACTGAAGCTTTCTTT. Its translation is CASRGRTGGNTEAFF.